This entry lists 28 T cell receptor beta chains sequenced from one sample in a study of cytomegalovirus exposure and HLA in healthy donors. Using immunoSEQ multiplex PCR, the repertoire was profiled, and TCRdb retains in-frame clones only, with some absent. The table shows some 130,000 clones, with about 91% occurring only once. Sequencing was performed on PBMCs. Every receptor here comes from a woman aged 18 to 35 in good health and CMV-seronegative.

There are a few counts of this clone. The conserved phenylalanine or tryptophan is not found at the CDR3 terminus, so this likely reflects a read error. No DNA is shown, since the ends of the CDR3 on it are uncertain; the CDR3 is the one TCRdb lists. CDR3 region: CTTRGNPL. The chain employs TRBV1 and TRBJ1-3. TRBV1 is recorded as a pseudogene. The CDR3 spans 8 residues, counting both ends.

J is TRBJ1-4 and V is TRBV19; no reliable D call. Between the trimmed V and J ends, which lost 0 bases and 6 bases, there was a span of 5 bases. The CDR3 loop spans 13 amino acids. CDR1 and CDR2 from the germline V gene are LNHDA and SQIVND (reference sequence). This chain's CDR3 is CASSIDRDEKLFF. In DNA, the CDR3 is TGTGCCAGTAGTATAGATCGTGATGAAAAACTGTTTTTT.

The chain has TRBV10-1 and TRBJ1-1; D may be TRBD1 (5 bases). Trimming stripped 2 bases from V and 1 base from J, with 8 bases between. This CDR3 has 14 residues. The V gene's germline CDR1 is WNHNN and CDR2 SYGVQD (reference sequence). CDR3 loop: CASSEVQGNTEAFF. The DNA for the CDR3 is TGCGCCAGCAGTGAGGTCCAGGGGAACACTGAAGCTTTCTTT.

V usage is TRBV15 and J usage is TRBJ2-7, with D maybe TRBD2 (5 bases). Per the germline V gene, CDR1 is LNHNV and CDR2 is YYDKDF (reference sequence). The ends were cut back, 1 base at V and 5 bases at J, with 6 bases in the middle. The CDR3 has 12 residues. CDR3 protein: CATSRGGDEQYF. In DNA, the CDR3 is TGTGCCACCAGCAGAGGGGGAGACGAGCAGTACTTC. The whole variable domain, remainder taken from reference TRBV15 and TRBJ2-7, is DAMVIQNPRYQVTQFGKPVTLSCSQTLNHNVMYWYQQKSSQAPKLLFHYYDKDFNNEADTPDNFQSRRPNTSFCFLDIRSPGLGDTAMYLCATSRGGDEQYFGPGTRLTVT.

V gene TRBV9 combines with J gene TRBJ2-7, with D possibly TRBD1 on 6 matching bases. Trimming pared 3 bases from V and 0 bases from J, leaving 13 bases between. CDR3 size: 15 residues. Germline values: CDR1 SGDLS, CDR2 YYNGEE. The CDR3 DNA reads as TGTGCCAGCAGCGAAACAGGGCTTATCTCCTACGAGCAGTACTTC. Protein: CASSETGLISYEQYF.

The chain links TRBV5-4 to TRBJ2-4; the D gene is possibly TRBD1 (5 bases). Germline V gene sequence: CDR1 SGHNT, CDR2 YYREEE (reference sequence). The CDR3 is 14 amino acids. The V and J ends lost 4 bases and 5 bases respectively, with 13 bases between them. This chain's CDR3 is CASSLQDGQNIQYF. The CDR3 DNA reads TGTGCCAGCAGCCTACAGGACGGGCAAAACATTCAGTACTTC.

This clone was seen just once. The rearrangement links TRBV21-1 to TRBJ1-4; the D segment call TRBD1 is taken from the table without a DNA check. TRBV21-1 is a pseudogene locus. The CDR3 is 15 amino acids. CDR3 sequence: CASSITQPTNEKLFF. Here the CDR3 DNA reads TGTGCCAGCAGCATTACACAACCAACTAATGAAAAACTGTTTTTT.

The V and J genes are TRBV5-1 and TRBJ1-6, with D unclear. Trimming took off 4 bases at V and 6 bases at J, with 14 bases between the two ends. Germline V gene sequence: CDR1 SGHRS, CDR2 YFSETQ. This CDR3 comprises 15 residues. CDR3 coding DNA: TGCGCCAGCAGCCCTACCGGGTTCTCTAATTCACCCCTCCACTTT. This encodes CASSPTGFSNSPLHF.

The sample holds one count of this clone. The same CDR3 arises from other DNA sequences in this sample as well. V and J are TRBV4-1 and TRBJ2-3; D perhaps matches TRBD1 (5 bases). V lost 3 bases, J lost 3 bases, and 7 bases lay in between. The CDR3 length is 13 residues. CDR1 is MGHRA, CDR2 YSYEKL, per germline. CDR3 residues: CASSHQGTDTQYF. For the CDR3, the DNA is TGCGCCAGCAGCCACCAGGGAACAGATACGCAGTATTTT.

V gene TRBV7-9 combines with J gene TRBJ2-3; D not resolved. Trimming left V 3 bases short and J 4 bases short, with 5 bases between. The CDR3 loop spans 12 amino acids. Germline CDR1 and CDR2: SEHNR and FQNEAQ (reference sequence). The CDR3 reads CASSFPADTQYF. In DNA form, the CDR3 reads TGTGCCAGCAGCTTTCCCGCAGATACGCAGTATTTT.

This sequence joins TRBV2 and TRBJ1-1; D possibly corresponds to TRBD1 (5 bases). Per germline, CDR1 SNHLY and CDR2 FYNNEI. Trimming stripped 6 bases from V and 1 base from J, with 12 bases between. The CDR3 has 14 amino acids. CDR3 in DNA: TGTGCCAGCAGGGCCACCGGGGGGAACACTGAAGCTTTCTTT. It is translated as CASRATGGNTEAFF.

This sequence joins TRBV18 and TRBJ2-2, with 12 bases matching TRBD2. Per germline, CDR1 KGHSH and CDR2 LQKENI. The CDR3 spans 16 residues. J was trimmed by 1 base and V by 3 bases; bases with no gene match: 0. The CDR3 spells CASSPGLAGNTGELFF. The CDR3 nucleotides read TGTGCCAGCTCACCGGGACTAGCGGGGAACACCGGGGAGCTGTTTTTT.

The CDR3 DNA sequence: TGCGCCAGCAGCCACGGACAGGGGGCTGAAGCTTTCTTT. Protein: CASSHGQGAEAFF. This chain joins TRBV4-1 and TRBJ1-1; 10 bases line up with TRBD1. CDR3 length: 13 amino acids. Germline-derived CDR1 and CDR2 are MGHRA and YSYEKL. Trimming cost V 3 bases and J 6 bases; bases outside gene matches: 1.

The chain has TRBV9 and TRBJ2-3; D uncertain. The CDR3 extends over 12 amino acids. Germline assignment: CDR1 SGDLS and CDR2 YYNGEE. The V end was cut by 2 bases, the J end by 5 bases, with 6 bases between. This CDR3 is CASSVIRDTQYF. The CDR3 DNA is TGTGCCAGCAGCGTTATCCGAGATACGCAGTATTTT.

The rearrangement uses TRBV2 and TRBJ2-3; TRBD1 matches at 11 bases. The CDR3 is 14 residues long. The germline V gene encodes CDR1 SNHLY and CDR2 FYNNEI. V was pared by 4 bases and J by 6 bases, with 3 bases of the junction left unmatched. CDR3 loop: CASSGDRGEDTQYF. For the CDR3, the DNA is TGTGCCAGCAGTGGGGACAGGGGGGAGGATACGCAGTATTTT.

J is TRBJ2-1 and V is TRBV7-9, with 8 bases aligning to TRBD1. The germline V gene has CDR1 SEHNR and CDR2 FQNEAQ (reference sequence). The CDR3 has 14 amino acids. Unmatched junction bases numbered 2, after V lost 4 bases and J lost 3 bases. The DNA for the CDR3 is TGTGCCAGCAGCTCGGACAGGGACTACAATGAGCAGTTCTTC. Its translation is CASSSDRDYNEQFF. The full variable domain, completed using reference TRBV7-9 and TRBJ2-1, is DTGVSQNPRHKITKRGQNVTFRCDPISEHNRLYWYRQTLGQGPEFLTYFQNEAQLEKSRLLSDRFSAERPKGSFSTLEIQRTEQGDSAMYLCASSSDRDYNEQFFGPGTRLTVL.

J is TRBJ2-3 and V is TRBV2, with 8 bases matching TRBD1. With V trimmed by 2 bases and J by 0 bases, 7 bases remained unmatched. The CDR3 length is 17 residues. Germline assignment: CDR1 SNHLY and CDR2 FYNNEI. The CDR3 is CASSERQGAISTDTQYF. The CDR3 nucleotides are TGTGCCAGCAGTGAACGGCAGGGGGCGATTAGCACAGATACGCAGTATTTT.

This clone was seen a single time. The CDR3 DNA is TGTGCCAGCAGCTTTGGTCCCCGGGACAGGGAGAATGGCTACACCTTC. It codes for CASSFGPRDRENGYTF. The chain employs TRBV7-9 and TRBJ1-2, with 9 bases matching TRBD1. V lost 3 bases to trimming and J lost 6 bases; unmatched junction nucleotides: 11. Germline V gene sequence: CDR1 SEHNR, CDR2 FQNEAQ (reference sequence). The CDR3 sequence is 16 residues long.

The CDR3 loop is CASSDLDGRDRVHEQYF. The CDR3 DNA reads TGCGCCAGCAGTGATTTGGATGGCCGGGACAGGGTTCACGAGCAGTACTTC. V usage is TRBV10-2 and J usage is TRBJ2-7, with TRBD1 identical over 9 bases. Germline loops: CDR1 WSHSY, CDR2 SAAADI. J was trimmed by 5 bases and V by 3 bases; bases with no gene match: 14. The CDR3 contains 17 residues.

The V gene is TRBV5-1, the J gene TRBJ2-3, with D possibly being TRBD2 (5 bases). The CDR3 runs 14 residues. V was pared by 0 bases and J by 6 bases, with 11 bases between. The germline V gene encodes CDR1 SGHRS and CDR2 YFSETQ. CDR3 in DNA: TGCGCCAGCAGCTTGGAAACTAGTTTCGATACGCAGTATTTT. Amino acid sequence: CASSLETSFDTQYF.

The chain combines TRBV9 with TRBJ2-3; weak D call: TRBD1 (6 bases). The CDR3 consists of 14 residues. Trimming removed 8 bases at V and 0 bases at J, with 13 bases between. Germline assignment: CDR1 SGDLS and CDR2 YYNGEE. The CDR3, as DNA: TGTGCCAGTTCCCAGGGGCATAGCACAGATACGCAGTATTTT. This sequence encodes CASSQGHSTDTQYF.

CDR3 in amino acids: CASGKTPSSGNTIYF. In DNA, the CDR3 is TGTGCCAGCGGCAAGACACCGAGCTCTGGAAACACCATATATTTT. The chain links TRBV9 to TRBJ1-3; D call uncertain. V lost 7 bases, J lost 0 bases, and 14 bases lay in between. The CDR3 consists of 15 residues. Germline V gene sequence: CDR1 SGDLS, CDR2 YYNGEE.

The chain links TRBV6-5 to TRBJ2-3, with TRBD2 matching 12 bases. The CDR3 has 16 residues. CDR1 MNHEY and CDR2 SVGAGI come from the germline V gene. Trimming removed 4 bases from V and 6 bases from J; junction bases left unmatched: 8. The CDR3 spells CASSSPSGGALDTQYF. CDR3 nucleotide sequence: TGTGCCAGCAGTTCCCCTAGCGGGGGGGCTCTGGATACGCAGTATTTT.

In DNA, the CDR3 is TGTGCCAGCAGCTCGTTTACAGGGCCCTCCACCTCGAACACTGAAGCTTTCTTT. Amino acid sequence: CASSSFTGPSTSNTEAFF. The V and J genes are TRBV7-9 and TRBJ1-1; D may be TRBD1 (6 bases). Trimming took 4 bases from V and 1 from J, leaving 22 bases between them. Germline lookup yields CDR1 SEHNR and CDR2 FQNEAQ (reference sequence). This CDR3 is 18 amino acids long.

This clone turned up a few times. This chain connects TRBV7-7 to TRBJ2-5; 11 bases are shared with TRBD1. Germline lookup yields CDR1 SSHAT and CDR2 FNYEAQ (reference sequence). This CDR3 comprises 15 residues. Trimming took 5 bases from V and 5 from J; bases not matched to a gene: 7. Here the CDR3 DNA reads TGTGCCAGCAGCCGGAGCCGGGACAGGGGGGAGACCCAGTACTTC. Amino acid sequence: CASSRSRDRGETQYF.

A single count supports this clone. CDR3 in amino acids: CASRKDRGLYSNQPQHF. In DNA form, the CDR3 reads TGTGCCAGCAGAAAGGACAGGGGCCTATATAGCAATCAGCCCCAGCATTTT. The chain has TRBV2 and TRBJ1-5, with 9 nucleotides matching TRBD1. Germline V CDR1 and CDR2: SNHLY, FYNNEI. With 6 bases clipped from V and 0 bases from J, the junction kept 9 bases outside the gene matches. This CDR3 has 17 residues.

The V gene is TRBV7-6, the J gene TRBJ1-4, with 8 bases that match TRBD1. This CDR3 spans 17 amino acids. The J segment lost 0 bases and the V segment lost 5 bases, leaving 8 bases of the junction unmatched. From germline, CDR1 is SGHVS and CDR2 FNYEAQ. CDR3 nucleotide sequence: TGTGCCAGCAGCAGAGGACAGGGCCCATCAACTAATGAAAAACTGTTTTTT. Residues: CASSRGQGPSTNEKLFF.

The chain joins TRBV6-6 to TRBJ1-1, with TRBD1 matching 9 bases. The CDR3 runs to 14 residues. Germline V gene data show CDR1 as MNHNY and CDR2 as SVGAGI (reference sequence). After removal of 5 bases from V and 5 bases from J, the junction contained 6 bases not matched to a gene. In nucleotides, the CDR3 is TGTGCCAGCAGTCCGACAGGGGGAAATACTGAAGCTTTCTTT. Translating gives CASSPTGGNTEAFF.